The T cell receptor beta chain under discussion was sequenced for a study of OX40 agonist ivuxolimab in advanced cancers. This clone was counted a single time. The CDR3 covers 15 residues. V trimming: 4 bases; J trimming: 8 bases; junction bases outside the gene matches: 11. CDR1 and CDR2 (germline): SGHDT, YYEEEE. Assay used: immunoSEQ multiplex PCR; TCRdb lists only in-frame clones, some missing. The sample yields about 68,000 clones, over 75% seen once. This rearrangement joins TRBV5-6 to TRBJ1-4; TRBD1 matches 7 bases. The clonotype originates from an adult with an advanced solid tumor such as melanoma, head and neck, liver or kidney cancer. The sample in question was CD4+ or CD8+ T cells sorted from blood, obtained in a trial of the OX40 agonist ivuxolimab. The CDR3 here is CASSNRGSSGEKLFF. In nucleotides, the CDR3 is TGTGCCAGCAGCAACAGGGGTTCCTCCGGCGAAAAACTGTTTTTT.